The 22 T cell receptor beta chains below all came from one sample that was sequenced in a study of cytomegalovirus exposure and HLA in healthy donors. It was with 60 Vbeta and 13 Jbeta primers that the PCR ran. Assay used: immunoSEQ multiplex PCR; TCRdb lists only in-frame clones, some missing. This repertoire shows 100,000 to 140,000 clones, more than 65% found once; its top ten account for 4.2%. The sequenced sample was PBMCs. The receptor source for this set is a male donor in good health and CMV-seronegative.

The J gene is TRBJ2-2, the V gene TRBV5-4; no firm D call. In germline, CDR1 is SGHNT, CDR2 YYREEE (reference sequence). V dropped 1 base and J dropped 3 bases, with 4 bases sitting between them. The CDR3 consists of 13 residues. CDR3 bases: TGTGCCAGCAGCTTGAGAGACACCGGGGAGCTGTTTTTT. As protein: CASSLRDTGELFF.

Here the CDR3 reads CASRTSGTEQYF. DNA of the CDR3: TGTGCCAGCAGGACTAGCGGTACCGAGCAGTACTTC. The rearrangement links TRBV27 to TRBJ2-5; 9 bases are a match to TRBD2. The J call is in doubt because the DNA end fits TRBJ2-7 better. This CDR3 has 12 residues. Germline values: CDR1 MNHEY, CDR2 SMNVEV (reference sequence).

The chain uses TRBV14 and TRBJ2-3; 7 nucleotides align to TRBD1. The length of the CDR3 is 17 residues. J was trimmed by 10 bases and V by 0 bases; bases with no gene match: 16. Germline loops: CDR1 SGHDN, CDR2 FVKESK. The CDR3 here is CASSQESRDSYSLSQYF. The CDR3 DNA reads TGTGCCAGCAGCCAAGAGAGCCGGGACAGCTACTCCCTATCGCAGTATTTT.

The sample holds one count of this clone. The V gene is TRBV29-1, the J gene TRBJ1-1; D gene ambiguous. V was clipped by 5 bases and J by 0 bases, with 10 bases between them. The germline gives CDR1 SQVTM, CDR2 ANQGSEA. CDR3 size: 13 residues. The CDR3 sequence: CSVPELMNTEAFF. The CDR3 DNA follows: TGCAGCGTTCCGGAGCTCATGAACACTGAAGCTTTCTTT.

The rearrangement joins TRBV7-6 to TRBJ2-1; D ambiguous. The ends were cut back, 5 bases at V and 6 bases at J, with 11 bases in the middle. The CDR3 is 13 residues long. The germline V gene has CDR1 SGHVS and CDR2 FNYEAQ. The CDR3: CASSLDGVNEQFF. In nucleotides, the CDR3 is TGTGCCAGCAGCCTCGACGGAGTCAATGAGCAGTTCTTC.

The genes are TRBV2 and TRBJ2-5, with 11 bases fitting TRBD1. The assigned J gene may be wrong: the sequence end matches TRBJ2-7 better. The CDR3 has 15 amino acids. Germline lookup yields CDR1 SNHLY and CDR2 FYNNEI. The CDR3 nucleotides read TGTGCCAGCAGTGGGACCGGGACAGGGGGTTCCGAGCAGTACTTC. This translates into CASSGTGTGGSEQYF.

V gene TRBV2 combines with J gene TRBJ1-1; D call uncertain. The CDR3 has 14 amino acids. The V end lost 6 bases, the J end lost 0 bases, and 11 bases lay between the germline ends. Per germline, CDR1 SNHLY and CDR2 FYNNEI. For the CDR3, the DNA is TGTGCCAGCAGGCCACAGAGCATGAACACTGAAGCTTTCTTT. This codes for CASRPQSMNTEAFF.

The rearrangement links TRBV11-2 to TRBJ2-3; 10 bases align to TRBD2. After removal of 5 bases from V and 6 bases from J, the junction contained 5 bases not matched to a gene. In germline, CDR1 is SGHAT, CDR2 FQNNGV. This CDR3 region has 14 residues. The CDR3 DNA is TGTGCCAGCAGCGAAAGAGCGGGAGGGGATACGCAGTATTTT. Amino acid sequence: CASSERAGGDTQYF.

The chain couples TRBV4-2 to TRBJ2-3; 10 bases are a match to TRBD2. CDR1 is LGHNA and CDR2 is YNFKEQ in the germline V gene. CDR3 length: 18 amino acids. J gave up 2 bases and V 0 bases, and 8 bases lay outside the gene matches. The chain's CDR3 is CASSQDPTSGPLTDTQYF. DNA of the CDR3: TGTGCCAGCAGCCAAGATCCGACTAGCGGGCCCCTCACAGATACGCAGTATTTT.

This chain joins TRBV6-6 and TRBJ1-3, with 9 bases lining up with TRBD1. The CDR3 length is 16 residues. CDR1 is MNHNY, CDR2 SVGAGI, per germline (reference sequence). V was pared by 2 bases and J by 0 bases, with 2 bases of the junction left unmatched. CDR3 DNA sequence: TGTGCCAGCAGTTACGGGACAGGGACCTCTGGAAACACCATATATTTT. The encoded protein is CASSYGTGTSGNTIYF.

This clone was detected only once. The chain carries TRBV5-5 and TRBJ2-7; D might be TRBD1 (6 bases). CDR3 length: 14 amino acids. Germline V lookup: CDR1 SGHKS, CDR2 YYEKEE (reference sequence). V was pared by 3 bases and J by 2 bases, with 12 bases between. The CDR3: CASSSRGSAYEQYF. For the CDR3, the DNA is TGTGCCAGCAGCTCCAGGGGATCAGCCTACGAGCAGTACTTC.

The rearrangement joins TRBV6-4 to TRBJ2-3; D gene uncertain. The CDR3 runs to 13 residues. CDR1 MRHNA and CDR2 SNTAGT come from the germline V gene. Between the trimmed V and J ends, which lost 4 bases and 0 bases, there was a span of 5 bases. The CDR3 is CASSVSSTDTQYF. DNA of the CDR3: TGTGCCAGCAGTGTTAGTAGCACAGATACGCAGTATTTT.

V usage is TRBV9 and J usage is TRBJ2-3, with TRBD2 matching over 7 bases. The CDR3 sequence is 14 residues long. J lost 1 base, V lost 1 base, and 0 bases had no gene match. Germline CDR1 and CDR2: SGDLS and YYNGEE. The CDR3 nucleotides are TGTGCCAGCAGCGTACTAGCGGGCACAGATACGCAGTATTTT. This sequence encodes CASSVLAGTDTQYF.

The chain employs TRBV7-9 and TRBJ1-5; tentatively, D is TRBD1 (6 bases). Germline V gives CDR1 SEHNR, CDR2 FQNEAQ (reference sequence). V dropped 4 bases and J dropped 11 bases, with 21 bases sitting between them. This CDR3 has 15 amino acids. The CDR3 DNA reads as TGTGCCAGCAGCTCTGACCGGGACACGTATTCGTCCCAGCATTTT. Translating gives CASSSDRDTYSSQHF. Complete variable domain (other parts from reference TRBV7-9 and TRBJ1-5): DTGVSQNPRHKITKRGQNVTFRCDPISEHNRLYWYRQTLGQGPEFLTYFQNEAQLEKSRLLSDRFSAERPKGSFSTLEIQRTEQGDSAMYLCASSSDRDTYSSQHFGDGTRLSIL.

The chain carries TRBV2 and TRBJ1-4; no reliable D call. Trimming took 6 bases from V and 0 from J, leaving 5 bases between them. CDR1 is SNHLY and CDR2 is FYNNEI in the germline V gene. The CDR3 consists of 13 residues. The CDR3 spells CASRGATNEKLFF. The CDR3 DNA reads TGTGCCAGCAGGGGAGCAACTAATGAAAAACTGTTTTTT.

V gene TRBV27 combines with J gene TRBJ2-7, with 12 bases lining up with TRBD2. V trimming: 5 bases; J trimming: 5 bases; junction bases outside the gene matches: 7. CDR1 is MNHEY, CDR2 SMNVEV, per germline (reference sequence). The CDR3 sequence is 15 residues long. DNA of the CDR3: TGTGCCAGCAGTCAGACTAGCGGGAGAAGCCACGAGCAGTACTTC. It yields the protein CASSQTSGRSHEQYF.

This sequence joins TRBV7-9 and TRBJ1-1, with D tentatively TRBD1 (5 bases). The CDR3 is 13 residues long. Germline-derived CDR1 and CDR2 are SEHNR and FQNEAQ (reference sequence). V shed 3 bases and J shed 8 bases, with 13 bases lying between them. In DNA form, the CDR3 reads TGTGCCAGCAGCTTTAAGGACAAGCTCGAAGCTTTCTTT. Protein product: CASSFKDKLEAFF. Drawing the rest from reference TRBV7-9 and TRBJ1-1, the complete variable domain is DTGVSQNPRHKITKRGQNVTFRCDPISEHNRLYWYRQTLGQGPEFLTYFQNEAQLEKSRLLSDRFSAERPKGSFSTLEIQRTEQGDSAMYLCASSFKDKLEAFFGQGTRLTVV.

The V gene is TRBV18, the J gene TRBJ2-1, with a possible D match to TRBD2 (6 bases). In germline, CDR1 is KGHSH, CDR2 LQKENI. CDR3 size: 14 residues. Trimming stripped 0 bases from V and 3 bases from J, with 6 bases between. Here the CDR3 DNA reads TGTGCCAGCTCACCACCCGGGAGCTACAATGAGCAGTTCTTC. This gives the protein CASSPPGSYNEQFF. The full variable domain, with the rest looked up from reference TRBV18 and TRBJ2-1, is NAGVMQNPRHLVRRRGQEARLRCSPMKGHSHVYWYRQLPEEGLKFMVYLQKENIIDESGMPKERFSAEFPKEGPSILRIQQVVRGDSAAYFCASSPPGSYNEQFFGPGTRLTVL.

CDR3 protein: CASSWTRAGNTIYF. As DNA, the CDR3 is TGTGCCAGCAGCTGGACTAGGGCTGGAAACACCATATATTTT. This chain uses TRBV11-2 with TRBJ1-3; D remains unclear. CDR1 is SGHAT, CDR2 FQNNGV, per germline. The CDR3 has 14 amino acids. V lost 4 bases to trimming and J lost 2 bases, with 9 bases between them.

This clone was observed a single time. This chain uses TRBV5-6 with TRBJ2-7; 8 bases are shared with TRBD1. Losses at the gene ends were 5 bases for V and 0 bases for J; bases not matched to a gene: 4. Per the germline V gene, CDR1 is SGHDT and CDR2 is YYEEEE. The CDR3 has 14 amino acids. CDR3 sequence: CASRRDRSSYEQYF. DNA for the CDR3: TGTGCCAGCAGACGGGACAGGAGCTCCTACGAGCAGTACTTC.

The rearrangement links TRBV11-2 to TRBJ1-1; TRBD1 matches at 7 bases. Germline V lookup: CDR1 SGHAT, CDR2 FQNNGV. This CDR3 is built from 14 residues. Trimming at V came to 0 bases and at J to 4 bases, leaving 2 bases not matched to a gene. CDR3 sequence (DNA): TGTGCCAGCAGCTTAGAGTACAGGGGCACTGAAGCTTTCTTT. Its translation: CASSLEYRGTEAFF.

The V call is TRBV7-6, the J call TRBJ2-7, with TRBD2 matching over 9 bases. CDR3 size: 14 residues. The V gene end was trimmed by 6 bases and the J gene end by 5 bases; junction bases not matched to a gene: 8. The germline V gene encodes CDR1 SGHVS and CDR2 FNYEAQ. CDR3 residues: CASSRLGLAHEQYF. In DNA form, the CDR3 reads TGTGCCAGCAGTAGATTGGGACTAGCCCACGAGCAGTACTTC.